The 2 T cell receptor beta chains in this list originate from one sample, sequenced in a study of glioma-infiltrating T cells. Using RNA template, CDR3s of TCR alpha and beta were amplified with iRepertoire arm-PCR. TCRdb ran MiXCR on the multiplex PCR reads and lists one entry per CDR3 protein. The sample has roughly 350,000 distinct CDR3 sequences, approximately 42% seen once. Sequencing input: glioma tissue, nonneoplastic brain tissue, or PBMCs (not recorded which). Receptors were obtained from a human donor with low-grade glioma or glioblastoma, undergoing nonglioma brain surgery, or in good health (not recorded which).

V is TRBV19 and J is TRBJ1-5; perhaps TRBD1 as D (5 bases). The CDR3 is made up of 14 amino acids. Germline V gene lookup returns CDR1 LNHDA and CDR2 SQIVND (reference sequence). With 5 bases removed from V and 5 bases from J, the gap between germline ends came to 13 bases. The CDR3 DNA sequence: TGTGCCAGTAGTCCCGGGGGAGGGCATCAGCCCCAGCATTTT. It specifies CASSPGGGHQPQHF.

The chain couples TRBV9 to TRBJ1-1; D uncertain. Trimming removed 0 bases at V and 2 bases at J, with 14 bases between. Germline CDR1 and CDR2: SGDLS and YYNGEE. The CDR3 extends over 16 amino acids. DNA of the CDR3: TGTGCCAGCAGCGTAGGAGGAGGGAGTACCAACACTGAAGCTTTCTTT. Translation gives CASSVGGGSTNTEAFF. Looking up the rest from reference TRBV9 and TRBJ1-1 gives the full variable domain: DSGVTQTPKHLITATGQRVTLRCSPRSGDLSVYWYQQSLDQGLQFLIQYYNGEERAKGNILERFSAQQFPDLHSELNLSSLELGDSALYFCASSVGGGSTNTEAFFGQGTRLTVV.